One and the same sample provided the 6 T cell receptor beta chains below, sequenced in a study of blood T cell repertoires in COVID-19. The table came from immunoSEQ multiplex PCR; TCRdb's copy has only in-frame clones and leaves some out. In the table there are roughly 300,000 clones, more than 70% of which are singletons. The specimen was peripheral blood. The receptors originated from a woman between 45 and 60 years old who had recovered from COVID-19.

This clone was seen once. The chain has TRBV5-1 and TRBJ2-7, with D maybe TRBD1 (5 bases). CDR1 and CDR2 from the germline V gene are SGHRS and YFSETQ. Trimming took 0 bases from V and 5 from J, leaving 6 bases between them. This CDR3 spans 12 amino acids. CDR3 DNA sequence: TGCGCCAGCAGCTTGGAGGGGAACGAGCAGTACTTC. This gives the protein CASSLEGNEQYF.

The chain has TRBV19 and TRBJ1-2; D gene ambiguous. From germline, CDR1 is LNHDA and CDR2 SQIVND (reference sequence). V was clipped by 7 bases and J by 4 bases, with 16 bases between them. The CDR3 has 14 residues. The CDR3 spells CASTSTRGSYGYTF. The DNA of the CDR3 is TGTGCCAGTACTAGTACGCGAGGAAGCTATGGCTACACCTTC.

The rearrangement links TRBV9 to TRBJ2-2; 9 bases align to TRBD2. Germline CDR1 is SGDLS and CDR2 is YYNGEE. The CDR3 has 15 residues. The trim removed 2 bases at V and 5 bases at J, leaving 4 bases unmatched. CDR3 in amino acids: CASSVSSGTTGELFF. CDR3 bases: TGTGCCAGCAGCGTTTCTAGCGGGACAACCGGGGAGCTGTTTTTT.

DNA for the CDR3: TGTGCCAGCAGTTCAAGCGGGAGTTGGAATACATGGCCCAATGAGCAGTTCTTC. It is translated as CASSSSGSWNTWPNEQFF. The rearrangement links TRBV27 to TRBJ2-1, with 8 bases that match TRBD2. The CDR3 totals 18 residues. CDR1 MNHEY and CDR2 SMNVEV come from the germline V gene (reference sequence). V shed 4 bases, J shed 6 bases, and the junction held 17 bases outside the gene matches.

The chain employs TRBV6-5 and TRBJ1-1; no reliable D call. Germline CDR1 reads MNHEY; CDR2 reads SVGAGI. Trimming left V 10 bases short and J 7 bases short, with 25 bases between. This CDR3 region has 15 residues. This CDR3 is CATLTGMRPFREAFF. CDR3 bases: TGTGCCACCCTCACCGGGATGCGTCCGTTCCGTGAAGCTTTCTTT.

The rearrangement joins TRBV6-5 to TRBJ1-1, with D hard to call. There are 13 residues in the CDR3. The V end was cut by 1 base, the J end by 6 bases, with 9 bases between. From germline, CDR1 is MNHEY and CDR2 SVGAGI. The CDR3 DNA reads as TGTGCCAGCAGTTACTTCGGTTTCGCTGAAGCTTTCTTT. Translating it yields CASSYFGFAEAFF.